In this sample, the clone carrying this T cell receptor beta chain turned up a few times. Trimming stripped 6 bases from V and 8 bases from J, with 14 bases between. Germline lookup yields CDR1 DFQATT and CDR2 SNEGSKA (reference sequence). The CDR3 length is 12 residues. TCR beta libraries were built with iRepertoire HTBI primers and Arm-PCR of CDR3 regions. In TCRdb, the multiplex PCR reads were re-called with MiXCR into one record per CDR3 protein. Among 350,000 to 550,000 distinct CDR3 sequences, more than 13% were seen once, and the ten largest hold 16%. Time point: newly diagnosed GD, antithyroid drugs for less than 3 months. With RNA extracted from PBMCs as input, the TCR library was made. This sample was included in a study of regulatory T cells in long-lasting Graves disease. The same data also went into a second study, on T cells in Graves' hyperthyroidism and ophthalmopathy.

The clonotype was recovered from a woman aged 30 to 39 with Graves disease. Material: peripheral blood mononuclear cells (PBMCs), obtained at new diagnosis, from a patient treated with antithyroid drugs. The chain links TRBV20-1 to TRBJ1-3; D remains ambiguous. In nucleotides, the CDR3 is TGCAGTGCCCGACGGTCTCGGGACACCATATATTTT. Translation: CSARRSRDTIYF.